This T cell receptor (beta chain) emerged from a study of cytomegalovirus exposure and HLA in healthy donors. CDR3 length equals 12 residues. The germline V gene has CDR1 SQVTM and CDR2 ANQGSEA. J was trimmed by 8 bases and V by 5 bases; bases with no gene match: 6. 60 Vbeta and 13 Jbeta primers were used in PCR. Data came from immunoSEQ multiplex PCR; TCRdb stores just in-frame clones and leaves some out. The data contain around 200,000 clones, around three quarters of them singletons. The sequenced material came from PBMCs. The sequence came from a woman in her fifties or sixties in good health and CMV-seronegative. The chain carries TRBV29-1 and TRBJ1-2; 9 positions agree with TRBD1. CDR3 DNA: TGCAGCGTTTTCCGGGACAGGGTCGGCTACACCTTC. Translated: CSVFRDRVGYTF.